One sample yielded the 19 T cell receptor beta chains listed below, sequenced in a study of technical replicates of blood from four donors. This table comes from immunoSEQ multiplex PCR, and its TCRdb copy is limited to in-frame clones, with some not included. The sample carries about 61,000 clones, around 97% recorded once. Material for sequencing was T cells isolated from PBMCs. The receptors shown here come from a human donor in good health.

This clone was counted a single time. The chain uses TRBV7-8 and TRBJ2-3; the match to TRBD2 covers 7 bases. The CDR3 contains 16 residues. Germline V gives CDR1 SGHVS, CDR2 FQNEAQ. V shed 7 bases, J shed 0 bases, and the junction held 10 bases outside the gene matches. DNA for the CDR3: TGTGCCAGCATACGCGAAGCGGGATTTAGCACAGATACGCAGTATTTT. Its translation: CASIREAGFSTDTQYF.

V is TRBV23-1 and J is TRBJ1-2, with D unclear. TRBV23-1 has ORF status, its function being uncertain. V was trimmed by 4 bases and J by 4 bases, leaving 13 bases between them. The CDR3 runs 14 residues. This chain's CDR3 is CASSRLRRFYGYTF. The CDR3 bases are TGCGCCAGCAGTCGGCTCCGCCGCTTCTATGGCTACACCTTC.

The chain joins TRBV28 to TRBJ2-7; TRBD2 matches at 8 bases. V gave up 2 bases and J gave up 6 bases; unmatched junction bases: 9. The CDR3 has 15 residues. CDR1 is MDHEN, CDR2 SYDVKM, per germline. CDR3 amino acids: CASSLIRAGGAEQYF. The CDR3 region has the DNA TGTGCCAGCAGTTTAATTCGCGCGGGAGGTGCCGAGCAGTACTTC.

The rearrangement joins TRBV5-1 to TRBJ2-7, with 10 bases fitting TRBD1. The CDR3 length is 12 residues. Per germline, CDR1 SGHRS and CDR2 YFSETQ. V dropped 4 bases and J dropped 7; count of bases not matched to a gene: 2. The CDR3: CASSTGQGEQYF. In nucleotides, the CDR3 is TGCGCCAGCAGCACGGGACAGGGGGAGCAGTACTTC.

The CDR3 loop is CSVGDSSGNTIYF. CDR3 bases: TGCAGCGTTGGGGACAGCTCTGGAAACACCATATATTTT. V and J are TRBV29-1 and TRBJ1-3; 7 bases are shared with TRBD1. CDR3 length equals 13 residues. CDR1 is SQVTM and CDR2 is ANQGSEA in the germline V gene. The V gene end was trimmed by 4 bases and the J gene end by 0 bases; junction bases not matched to a gene: 0. The full variable domain, with the rest looked up from reference TRBV29-1 and TRBJ1-3, is SAVISQKPSRDICQRGTSLTIQCQVDSQVTMMFWYRQQPGQSLTLIATANQGSEATYESGFVIDKFPISRPNLTFSTLTVSNMSPEDSSIYLCSVGDSSGNTIYFGEGSWLTVV.

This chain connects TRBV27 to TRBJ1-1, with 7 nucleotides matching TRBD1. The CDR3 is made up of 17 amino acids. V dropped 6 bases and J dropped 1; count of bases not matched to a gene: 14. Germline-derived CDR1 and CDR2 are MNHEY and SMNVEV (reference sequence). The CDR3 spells CASRDVAAGQKNTEAFF. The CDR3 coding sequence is TGTGCCAGCAGAGATGTTGCCGCGGGACAGAAGAACACTGAAGCTTTCTTT.

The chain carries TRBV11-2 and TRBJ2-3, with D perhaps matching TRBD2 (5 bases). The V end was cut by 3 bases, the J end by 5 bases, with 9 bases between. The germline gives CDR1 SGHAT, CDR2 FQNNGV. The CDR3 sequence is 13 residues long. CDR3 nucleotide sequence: TGTGCCAGCAGCTTCGGGGAAGGAGATACGCAGTATTTT. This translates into CASSFGEGDTQYF.

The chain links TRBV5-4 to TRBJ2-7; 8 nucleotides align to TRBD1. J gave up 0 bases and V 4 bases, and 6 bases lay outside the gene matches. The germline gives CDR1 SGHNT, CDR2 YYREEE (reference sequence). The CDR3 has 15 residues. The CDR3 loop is CASSPWDRSSYEQYF. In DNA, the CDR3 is TGTGCCAGCAGCCCCTGGGACAGGAGCTCCTACGAGCAGTACTTC.

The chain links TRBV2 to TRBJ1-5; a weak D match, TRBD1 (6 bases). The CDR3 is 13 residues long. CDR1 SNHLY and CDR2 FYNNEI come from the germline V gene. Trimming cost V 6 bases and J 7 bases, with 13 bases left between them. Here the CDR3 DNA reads TGTGCCAGCAGCGGGACACTTGAACAGCCCCAGCATTTT. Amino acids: CASSGTLEQPQHF.

The CDR3 DNA follows: TGCGCCAGCAGTGGACAGGTGAATCAGCCCCAGCATTTT. As protein: CASSGQVNQPQHF. This sequence joins TRBV10-1 and TRBJ1-5; the D gene is possibly TRBD1 (6 bases). Between the trimmed V and J ends, which lost 4 bases and 4 bases, there was a span of 8 bases. The CDR3 is 13 residues long. Germline V gene data show CDR1 as WNHNN and CDR2 as SYGVQD (reference sequence).

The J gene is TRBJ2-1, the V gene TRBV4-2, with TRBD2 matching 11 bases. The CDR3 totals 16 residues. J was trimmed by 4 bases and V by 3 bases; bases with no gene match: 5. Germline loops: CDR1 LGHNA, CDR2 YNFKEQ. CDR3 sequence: CASSQDTSGGYNEQFF. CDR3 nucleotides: TGTGCCAGCAGCCAGGATACTAGCGGGGGTTACAATGAGCAGTTCTTC.

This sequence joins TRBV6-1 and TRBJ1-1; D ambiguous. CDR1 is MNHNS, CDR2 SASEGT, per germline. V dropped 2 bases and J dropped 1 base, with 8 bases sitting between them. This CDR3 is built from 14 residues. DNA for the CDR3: TGTGCCAGCAGTGAAAGCAACAGGAACACTGAAGCTTTCTTT. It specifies CASSESNRNTEAFF.

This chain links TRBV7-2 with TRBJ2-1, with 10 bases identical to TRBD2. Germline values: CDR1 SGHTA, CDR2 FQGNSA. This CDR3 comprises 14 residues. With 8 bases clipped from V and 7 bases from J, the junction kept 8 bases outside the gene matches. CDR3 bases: TGTGCCAGCCAGTCTAGCGGGGGCCTGAATGAGCAGTTCTTC. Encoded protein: CASQSSGGLNEQFF.

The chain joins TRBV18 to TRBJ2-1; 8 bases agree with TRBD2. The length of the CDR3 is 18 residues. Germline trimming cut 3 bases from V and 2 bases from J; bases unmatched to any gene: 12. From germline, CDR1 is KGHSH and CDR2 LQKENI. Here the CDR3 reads CASSPGSGGPTTYNEQFF. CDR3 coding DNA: TGTGCCAGCTCACCGGGAAGCGGGGGCCCGACAACCTACAATGAGCAGTTCTTC.

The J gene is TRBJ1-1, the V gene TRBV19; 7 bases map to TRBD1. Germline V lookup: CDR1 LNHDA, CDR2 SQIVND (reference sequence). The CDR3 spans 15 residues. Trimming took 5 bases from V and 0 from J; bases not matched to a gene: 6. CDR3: CASSSYRGMNTEAFF. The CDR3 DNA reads TGTGCCAGTAGTTCATACAGGGGAATGAACACTGAAGCTTTCTTT.

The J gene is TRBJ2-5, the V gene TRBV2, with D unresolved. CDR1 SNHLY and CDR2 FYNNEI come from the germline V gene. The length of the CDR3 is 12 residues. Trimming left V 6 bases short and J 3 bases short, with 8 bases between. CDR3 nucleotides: TGTGCCAGCAGGAGAGTGAAAGAGACCCAGTACTTC. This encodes CASRRVKETQYF.

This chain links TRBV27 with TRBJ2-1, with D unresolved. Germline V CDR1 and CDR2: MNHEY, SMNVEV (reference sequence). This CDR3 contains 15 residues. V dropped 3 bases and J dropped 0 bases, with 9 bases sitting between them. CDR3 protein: CASSFEKISYNEQFF. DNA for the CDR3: TGTGCCAGCAGTTTTGAGAAGATCTCCTACAATGAGCAGTTCTTC.

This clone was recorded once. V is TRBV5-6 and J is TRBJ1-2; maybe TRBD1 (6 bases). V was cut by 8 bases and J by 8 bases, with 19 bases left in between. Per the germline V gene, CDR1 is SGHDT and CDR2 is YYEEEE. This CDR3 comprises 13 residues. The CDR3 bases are TGTGCCAGTACGCACAGGGATGTCAGCGGCTACACCTTC. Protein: CASTHRDVSGYTF. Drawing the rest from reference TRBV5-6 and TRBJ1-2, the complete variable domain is DAGVTQSPTHLIKTRGQQVTLRCSPKSGHDTVSWYQQALGQGPQFIFQYYEEEERQRGNFPDRFSGHQFPNYSSELNVNALLLGDSALYLCASTHRDVSGYTFGSGTRLTVV.

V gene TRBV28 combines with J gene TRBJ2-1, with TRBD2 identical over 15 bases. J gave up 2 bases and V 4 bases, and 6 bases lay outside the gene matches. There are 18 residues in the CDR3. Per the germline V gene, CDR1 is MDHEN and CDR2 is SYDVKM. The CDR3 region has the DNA TGTGCCAGCAGTTCGGGGGGACTAGCGGGAGGACCCTACAATGAGCAGTTCTTC. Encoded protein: CASSSGGLAGGPYNEQFF.